This entry concerns a single T cell receptor (beta chain). The data derive from a study of blood T cell repertoires in COVID-19. The wider study: Acute and convalescent COVID-19 specimens originated in the United States, Italy and Spain. PBMCs, B-cell-depleted T cells, or T cells provided the cDNA or gDNA that made up the material.

Per the study methods: How many nucleated cells were present was estimated from reference gene primer amplification. TCRdb keeps only in-frame clones here, not all; method: immunoSEQ multiplex PCR. V, J and clone size are those of that table, while D and trimming were read from the DNA. This table has roughly 250,000 clones, approximately 80% appearing once. The CDR3 runs to 15 residues. Germline V gene sequence: CDR1 SGHTA, CDR2 FQGNSA. Trimming shortened V by 6 bases and J by 1 base, and 15 bases separated the two germline ends. The receptor's source is a human donor in a cohort sampled during active COVID-19. The chain combines TRBV7-2 with TRBJ1-1; weak D call: TRBD1 (6 bases). Specimen: peripheral blood. CDR3 coding DNA: TGTGCCAGCAGTGGGAGATGGGGACAGAACACTGAAGCTTTCTTT. This gives the protein CASSGRWGQNTEAFF. Supplemented by reference TRBV7-2 and TRBJ1-1, the full variable domain reads GAGVSQSPSNKVTEKGKDVELRCDPISGHTALYWYRQSLGQGLEFLIYFQGNSAPDKSGLPSDRFSAERTGGSVSTLTIQRTQQEDSAVYLCASSGRWGQNTEAFFGQGTRLTVV.